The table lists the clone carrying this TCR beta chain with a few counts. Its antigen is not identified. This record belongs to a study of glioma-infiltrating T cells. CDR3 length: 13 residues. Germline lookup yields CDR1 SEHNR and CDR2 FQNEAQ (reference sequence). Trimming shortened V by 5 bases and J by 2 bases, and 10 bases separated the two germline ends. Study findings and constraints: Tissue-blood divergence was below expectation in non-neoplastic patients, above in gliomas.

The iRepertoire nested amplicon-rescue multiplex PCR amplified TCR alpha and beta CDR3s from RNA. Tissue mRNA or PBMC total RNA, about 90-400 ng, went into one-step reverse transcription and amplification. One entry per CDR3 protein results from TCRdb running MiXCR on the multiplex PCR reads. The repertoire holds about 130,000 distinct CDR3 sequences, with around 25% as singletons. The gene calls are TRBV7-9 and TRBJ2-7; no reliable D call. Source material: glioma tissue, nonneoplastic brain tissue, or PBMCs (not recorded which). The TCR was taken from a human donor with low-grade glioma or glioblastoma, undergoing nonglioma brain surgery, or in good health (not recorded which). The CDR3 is CASSNTQTYEQYV. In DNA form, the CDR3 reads TGTGCCAGCAGCAATACACAGACCTACGAGCAGTACGTC.